These 8 T cell receptor beta chains were sequenced from one sample in a study of blood T cell repertoires in COVID-19. TCRdb's copy holds only in-frame clones and misses some; the assay was immunoSEQ multiplex PCR. The sample consists of 240,000 or so clones, around 86% of them appearing once. The sample was PBMCs or T cells enriched from blood (not recorded which). Source of these receptors: a woman aged 40 to 50 with acute COVID-19.

The rearrangement joins TRBV5-6 to TRBJ1-5; D is unresolved. Trimming removed 2 bases from V and 5 bases from J, with 11 bases in between. The CDR3 has 14 residues. CDR1 SGHDT and CDR2 YYEEEE come from the germline V gene. The CDR3: CASSFGSGDQPQHF. CDR3 sequence (DNA): TGTGCCAGCAGCTTCGGGTCCGGGGATCAGCCCCAGCATTTT.

The DNA for the CDR3 is TGTGCCAGCAGTGAAATAGCGGGAGGGGGAGAGACCCAGTACTTC. Translation gives CASSEIAGGGETQYF. The chain links TRBV6-1 to TRBJ2-5; 11 bases line up with TRBD2. Germline assignment: CDR1 MNHNS and CDR2 SASEGT. The CDR3 runs to 15 residues. The J segment lost 4 bases and the V segment lost 2 bases, leaving 3 bases of the junction unmatched.

The chain has TRBV11-3 and TRBJ2-2; 7 bases are a match to TRBD1. CDR1 SGHNT and CDR2 YENEEA come from the germline V gene. V shed 5 bases, J shed 6 bases, and the junction held 9 bases outside the gene matches. The CDR3 extends over 15 amino acids. In nucleotides, the CDR3 is TGTGCCAGCAGCAACGGTGGGACAGAACCCGGGGAGCTGTTTTTT. Its translation is CASSNGGTEPGELFF.

The chain combines TRBV14 with TRBJ2-2; 7 bases match TRBD2. The CDR3 contains 14 residues. V lost 4 bases to trimming and J lost 3 bases; unmatched junction nucleotides: 2. CDR1 and CDR2 (germline): SGHDN, FVKESK. This CDR3 is CASSLAGHTGELFF. CDR3 DNA sequence: TGTGCCAGCAGCCTAGCGGGCCACACCGGGGAGCTGTTTTTT. Filled out from reference TRBV14 and TRBJ2-2, the complete variable domain reads EAGVTQFPSHSVIEKGQTVTLRCDPISGHDNLYWYRRVMGKEIKFLLHFVKESKQDESGMPNNRFLAERTGGTYSTLKVQPAELEDSGVYFCASSLAGHTGELFFGEGSRLTVL.

This clone was recorded a few times. The chain carries TRBV10-2 and TRBJ1-2; TRBD1 agrees at 8 bases. J lost 8 bases, V lost 3 bases, and 8 bases had no gene match. The germline V gene encodes CDR1 WSHSY and CDR2 SAAADI. The CDR3 consists of 14 residues. The CDR3 DNA reads as TGCGCCAGCAGTGACTGGACAGGGTTTGGGGGCTACACCTTC. This translates into CASSDWTGFGGYTF.

The V gene is TRBV28, the J gene TRBJ1-5; TRBD1 agrees at 8 bases. CDR1 is MDHEN, CDR2 SYDVKM, per germline. The CDR3 extends over 16 amino acids. Unmatched junction bases numbered 10, after V lost 7 bases and J lost 2 bases. As DNA, the CDR3 is TGTGCCAGCATCCTGACAGGGGCGGAGGGCAATCAGCCCCAGCATTTT. Translation gives CASILTGAEGNQPQHF. The whole variable domain, filled in from reference TRBV28 and TRBJ1-5, reads DVKVTQSSRYLVKRTGEKVFLECVQDMDHENMFWYRQDPGLGLRLIYFSYDVKMKEKGDIPEGYSVSREKKERFSLILESASTNQTSMYLCASILTGAEGNQPQHFGDGTRLSIL.

This chain uses TRBV7-9 with TRBJ1-4, with 9 bases fitting TRBD1. Germline CDR1 is SEHNR and CDR2 is FQNEAQ (reference sequence). CDR3 length equals 17 residues. With 2 bases clipped from V and 5 bases from J, the junction kept 9 bases outside the gene matches. The CDR3 nucleotides are TGTGCCAGCAGCTTAAGGGGACAGGGAAGATTGAATGAAAAACTGTTTTTT. This sequence encodes CASSLRGQGRLNEKLFF. Full variable domain (remainder filled in from reference TRBV7-9 and TRBJ1-4): DTGVSQNPRHKITKRGQNVTFRCDPISEHNRLYWYRQTLGQGPEFLTYFQNEAQLEKSRLLSDRFSAERPKGSFSTLEIQRTEQGDSAMYLCASSLRGQGRLNEKLFFGSGTQLSVL.

This chain joins TRBV29-1 and TRBJ2-7, with TRBD2 identical over 12 bases. The length of the CDR3 is 15 residues. Germline values: CDR1 SQVTM, CDR2 ANQGSEA. J lost 2 bases, V lost 6 bases, and 8 bases had no gene match. The CDR3 here is CSVETSGSYPYEQYF. CDR3 sequence (DNA): TGCAGCGTAGAGACTAGCGGGAGTTATCCCTACGAGCAGTACTTC.